One and the same sample provided the 27 T cell receptor beta chains below, sequenced in a study of T-cell memory formation after mild COVID-19. MiXCR was run by TCRdb on the 5' RACE reads, yielding one entry per CDR3 protein. The data show over 6,500 distinct CDR3 sequences, roughly a third seen once. Sequencing was performed on PBMCs or a T cell subset sorted from them (not recorded which). The receptors were gathered from an adult woman who had mild COVID-19 (a few samples of this study predate the infection). Cell type and time point are not known.

The chain couples TRBV5-5 to TRBJ2-5; TRBD1 matches 9 bases. V lost 3 bases, J lost 4 bases, and 7 bases stayed unmatched. Germline loops: CDR1 SGHKS, CDR2 YYEKEE (reference sequence). The CDR3 loop spans 15 amino acids. The CDR3 DNA reads as TGTGCCAGCAGCTCCGGGACAGGGATTACAGAGACCCAGTACTTC. Its protein product is CASSSGTGITETQYF. The full variable domain, with the rest looked up from reference TRBV5-5 and TRBJ2-5, is DAGVTQSPTHLIKTRGQQVTLRCSPISGHKSVSWYQQVLGQGPQFIFQYYEKEERGRGNFPDRFSARQFPNYSSELNVNALLLGDSALYLCASSSGTGITETQYFGPGTRLLVL.

The chain employs TRBV20-1 and TRBJ2-2; D is ambiguous. Germline V lookup: CDR1 DFQATT, CDR2 SNEGSKA (reference sequence). CDR3 length equals 11 residues. Trimming took 0 bases from V and 6 from J, leaving 2 bases between them. The CDR3 loop is CSAREAGELFF. DNA of the CDR3: TGCAGTGCTAGAGAAGCCGGGGAGCTGTTTTTT.

By its share, this clonotype is medium-sized. CDR3 bases: TGTGCCACCAGCAGAGGAGGGACAGGTTGGGAAGAGACCCAGTACTTC. It translates to CATSRGGTGWEETQYF. V usage is TRBV15 and J usage is TRBJ2-5; TRBD1 agrees at 8 bases. Germline trimming cut 1 base from V and 3 bases from J; bases unmatched to any gene: 7. The CDR3 extends over 16 amino acids. Germline lookup yields CDR1 LNHNV and CDR2 YYDKDF (reference sequence).

The CDR3 region has the DNA TGTGCCAGCAGCTCTGGGAGCGGCTATGGCTACACCTTC. It yields the protein CASSSGSGYGYTF. The chain recombines TRBV7-2 with TRBJ1-2; unclear D gene. This CDR3 region has 13 residues. Germline V CDR1 and CDR2: SGHTA, FQGNSA. Trimming cost V 4 bases and J 4 bases, with 10 bases left between them. The whole variable domain, filled in from reference TRBV7-2 and TRBJ1-2, reads GAGVSQSPSNKVTEKGKDVELRCDPISGHTALYWYRQSLGQGLEFLIYFQGNSAPDKSGLPSDRFSAERTGGSVSTLTIQRTQQEDSAVYLCASSSGSGYGYTFGSGTRLTVV.

This clonotype has at least ten counts. The chain couples TRBV20-1 to TRBJ2-1; D call uncertain. The ends were cut back, 3 bases at V and 0 bases at J, with 12 bases in the middle. Germline CDR1 reads DFQATT; CDR2 reads SNEGSKA (reference sequence). The CDR3 contains 15 residues. The CDR3 loop is CSASSPTSSYNEQFF. The CDR3 DNA is TGCAGTGCTAGCAGTCCCACCAGCTCCTACAATGAGCAGTTCTTC.

This clonotype was counted a single time. The genes are TRBV20-1 and TRBJ2-7, with a possible D match to TRBD1 (5 bases). Germline CDR1 is DFQATT and CDR2 is SNEGSKA (reference sequence). This CDR3 has 14 residues. The V and J ends lost 1 base and 0 bases respectively, with 10 bases between them. The CDR3 nucleotides read TGCAGTGCTAGAGGTGGAGACAGCTCCTACGAGCAGTACGTC. It yields the protein CSARGGDSSYEQYV.

This clonotype turned up a few times. CDR3 nucleotides: TGTGCCAGCAGCTTGGTCTTTTGGGGAACTGGGGCCAACGTCCTGACTTTC. Translating gives CASSLVFWGTGANVLTF. This chain uses TRBV11-2 with TRBJ2-6; D gene ambiguous. In germline, CDR1 is SGHAT, CDR2 FQNNGV. Trimming took off 3 bases at V and 2 bases at J, with 14 bases between the two ends. This CDR3 has 17 residues.

This clonotype was seen many times. This rearrangement joins TRBV15 to TRBJ2-7; tentative D call: TRBD2 (5 bases). The CDR3 contains 15 residues. Germline lookup yields CDR1 LNHNV and CDR2 YYDKDF (reference sequence). V lost 5 bases, J lost 6 bases, and 20 bases lay in between. CDR3 nucleotide sequence: TGTGCCACCAGCCTCCGCCTACCCCTAGCAGCCGAGCAGTACTTC. Its protein is CATSLRLPLAAEQYF.

This clonotype came up many times. The chain employs TRBV9 and TRBJ2-3; 10 bases fit TRBD2. Germline CDR1 and CDR2: SGDLS and YYNGEE. The CDR3 covers 16 residues. V shed 2 bases, J shed 6 bases, and the junction held 9 bases outside the gene matches. Here the CDR3 DNA reads TGTGCCAGCAGCGTGTTTTTAGCGGGGGGCATGGATACGCAGTATTTT. This sequence encodes CASSVFLAGGMDTQYF.

As DNA, the CDR3 is TGTGCCAGCACTAGCGGGAGTTTCGCAGATACGCAGTATTTT. As protein: CASTSGSFADTQYF. The rearrangement uses TRBV2 and TRBJ2-3, with TRBD2 matching 10 bases. Germline CDR1 is SNHLY and CDR2 is FYNNEI. The length of the CDR3 is 14 residues. V lost 7 bases to trimming and J lost 4 bases; unmatched junction nucleotides: 5.

The sample holds many counts of this clonotype. The chain uses TRBV5-4 and TRBJ1-1, with 9 bases identical to TRBD1. The CDR3 runs to 16 residues. Germline lookup yields CDR1 SGHNT and CDR2 YYREEE (reference sequence). Trimming at V came to 0 bases and at J to 2 bases, leaving 5 bases not matched to a gene. Here the CDR3 reads CASSLVWGQGNTEAFF. The CDR3 DNA sequence: TGTGCCAGCAGCTTGGTTTGGGGACAGGGTAACACTGAAGCTTTCTTT.

In this sample, this clonotype turned up many times. J is TRBJ2-5 and V is TRBV24-1; the match to TRBD1 covers 10 bases. The junction had 0 bases not matched to a gene; V was cut back by 2 bases and J by 1 base. The CDR3 is made up of 15 amino acids. In germline, CDR1 is KGHDR, CDR2 SFDVKD. The DNA of the CDR3 is TGTGCCACCAGTGATTGGACAGGGGGCCAAGAGACCCAGTACTTC. Translating it yields CATSDWTGGQETQYF.

The chain is built from TRBV6-6 and TRBJ2-1; no definite D call. The CDR3 is made up of 12 amino acids. The V end was cut by 6 bases, the J end by 4 bases, with 7 bases between. CDR1 MNHNY and CDR2 SVGAGI come from the germline V gene (reference sequence). The chain's CDR3 is CASSLLYNEQFF. The CDR3 coding sequence is TGTGCCAGCAGCCTACTATACAATGAGCAGTTCTTC.

This clonotype has ten or more counts. This chain uses TRBV4-2 with TRBJ2-7, with D possibly TRBD2 on 6 matching bases. The V end was cut by 0 bases, the J end by 1 base, with 13 bases between. The germline CDR1 and CDR2 sequences are LGHNA and YNFKEQ. The CDR3 loop spans 16 amino acids. CDR3 sequence: CASSQELAGTSYEQYF. The CDR3 nucleotides read TGTGCCAGCAGCCAAGAGTTGGCGGGAACTTCCTACGAGCAGTACTTC.

The chain uses TRBV7-2 and TRBJ2-5; 8 bases fit TRBD2. The CDR3 sequence is 17 residues long. Germline V gene lookup returns CDR1 SGHTA and CDR2 FQGNSA. Trimming removed 1 base from V and 5 bases from J; junction bases left unmatched: 12. The CDR3 DNA is TGTGCCAGCAGCTTAGGTGTTCTAGCGGGCGGTCTGGAGACCCAGTACTTC. The encoded protein is CASSLGVLAGGLETQYF.

V gene TRBV12-3 or TRBV12-4 combines with J gene TRBJ2-5; D ambiguous. The CDR3 contains 14 residues. V lost 8 bases and J 2 bases, leaving 15 bases between the germline ends. The CDR3 loop is CASGTSKVQETQYF. CDR3 coding DNA: TGTGCCAGCGGAACTTCAAAGGTACAAGAGACCCAGTACTTC.

This clonotype appeared many times. The rearrangement uses TRBV27 and TRBJ2-2, with 7 bases aligning to TRBD2. This CDR3 is built from 17 residues. Trimming removed 5 bases from V and 3 bases from J; junction bases left unmatched: 12. The germline CDR1 and CDR2 sequences are MNHEY and SMNVEV (reference sequence). CDR3 in DNA: TGTGCCAGCAGTGGAACGGGCGGGAGTCTTTACACCGGGGAGCTGTTTTTT. It translates to CASSGTGGSLYTGELFF.

This clonotype came up many times. The V gene is TRBV5-6, the J gene TRBJ2-7; TRBD1 agrees at 12 bases. Germline V CDR1 and CDR2: SGHDT, YYEEEE. CDR3 length equals 13 residues. V was pared by 4 bases and J by 5 bases, with 1 base of the junction left unmatched. In nucleotides, the CDR3 is TGTGCCAGCAGCGGGACAGGGGGCCACGAGCAGTACTTC. It translates to CASSGTGGHEQYF.

The sample holds many counts of this clonotype. The chain is built from TRBV20-1 and TRBJ1-2; 7 bases agree with TRBD1. V gave up 3 bases and J gave up 6 bases; unmatched junction bases: 13. The CDR3 sequence is 15 residues long. Germline CDR1 and CDR2: DFQATT and SNEGSKA (reference sequence). The CDR3 nucleotides are TGCAGTGCTAGCCCCGTCGGGCAGGGGGATGATGGCTACACCTTC. Protein: CSASPVGQGDDGYTF.

This clonotype was seen many times. V gene TRBV7-3 combines with J gene TRBJ2-7; the D gene is possibly TRBD1 (6 bases). This CDR3 has 11 residues. Trimming removed 5 bases at V and 6 bases at J, with 8 bases between. The germline V gene has CDR1 SGHTA and CDR2 FQGTGA. The CDR3 sequence: CASSQGGEQYF. The CDR3 DNA sequence: TGTGCCAGCAGCCAAGGGGGCGAGCAGTACTTC.

This clonotype appeared many times. The chain has TRBV20-1 and TRBJ1-1; a weak D match, TRBD1 (6 bases). The CDR3 has 15 residues. CDR1 is DFQATT, CDR2 SNEGSKA, per germline (reference sequence). V lost 4 bases and J 8 bases, leaving 23 bases between the germline ends. The CDR3 sequence: CSATPPGGLFPEAFF. The CDR3 region has the DNA TGCAGTGCTACCCCACCGGGGGGGCTCTTCCCCGAAGCTTTCTTT.

By proportion, this clonotype is medium-sized. This sequence joins TRBV7-8 and TRBJ2-2; D is uncertain. V was cut by 5 bases and J by 3 bases, with 7 bases left in between. Germline CDR1 is SGHVS and CDR2 is FQNEAQ. The CDR3 totals 13 residues. The CDR3 sequence: CASSALYTGELFF. CDR3 nucleotides: TGTGCCAGCAGCGCCTTGTACACCGGGGAGCTGTTTTTT.

V is TRBV28 and J is TRBJ2-7; 8 bases match TRBD1. The V gene's germline CDR1 is MDHEN and CDR2 SYDVKM. The length of the CDR3 is 16 residues. The junction had 8 bases not matched to a gene; V was cut back by 4 bases and J by 0 bases. The DNA of the CDR3 is TGTGCCAGCAGTTCCCCGGGACAGGTTAGCTCCTACGAGCAGTACGTC. It yields the protein CASSSPGQVSSYEQYV.

The rearrangement links TRBV5-5 to TRBJ2-5, with TRBD1 identical over 7 bases. Germline V CDR1 and CDR2: SGHKS, YYEKEE (reference sequence). V lost 4 bases to trimming and J lost 1 base; unmatched junction nucleotides: 4. CDR3 length: 14 residues. CDR3 DNA: TGTGCCAGCAGCCCTGGGACAGCCCAAGAGACCCAGTACTTC. It encodes CASSPGTAQETQYF.

This clonotype was seen at least ten times. This chain uses TRBV7-7 with TRBJ2-1; 8 bases fit TRBD2. The CDR3 contains 15 residues. Losses at the gene ends were 5 bases for V and 7 bases for J; bases not matched to a gene: 10. Germline V gene sequence: CDR1 SSHAT, CDR2 FNYEAQ (reference sequence). Here the CDR3 DNA reads TGTGCCAGCAGCCCTGGACTAGCTCCGGGGAATGAGCAGTTCTTC. It is translated as CASSPGLAPGNEQFF.

By share, this clonotype ranks as medium-sized. The chain couples TRBV5-1 to TRBJ2-7; TRBD1 agrees at 9 bases. The germline V gene has CDR1 SGHRS and CDR2 YFSETQ. The CDR3 length is 15 residues. Trimming removed 0 bases from V and 3 bases from J; junction bases left unmatched: 4. This CDR3 reads CASSLVQGAFYEQYF. The CDR3, as DNA: TGCGCCAGCAGCTTGGTACAGGGGGCATTCTACGAGCAGTACTTC.

By sample share, this clonotype is medium-sized (0.01 to 0.1%). The rearrangement uses TRBV6-5 and TRBJ2-1; TRBD2 matches 8 bases. The CDR3 contains 16 residues. The V segment lost 8 bases and the J segment 6 bases; nucleotides outside the gene matches: 15. The germline CDR1 and CDR2 sequences are MNHEY and SVGAGI. The CDR3 region is CASSLEAGGAVNEQFF. The CDR3 nucleotides are TGTGCCAGCTCCCTCGAGGCGGGGGGCGCGGTCAATGAGCAGTTCTTC.